This TCR beta chain was profiled in a study of blood T cell repertoires in COVID-19. Across the whole study: From the United States, Italy and Spain came samples of acute and convalescent COVID-19. Sample material is recorded as cDNA or gDNA derived from T cells, B-cell-depleted T cells, or PBMCs.

Germline-derived CDR1 and CDR2 are LNHNV and YYDKDF (reference sequence). The CDR3 extends over 13 amino acids. Trimming removed 5 bases from V and 0 bases from J, with 6 bases in between. The authors' processing: For nucleated cells, counts were estimated from reference gene primer amplification. TCRdb's copy holds only in-frame clones and misses some; the assay was immunoSEQ multiplex PCR. V, J and clone size were drawn from that table, and D and trimming were deduced from the DNA. Of 100,000 to 150,000 clones in the sample, roughly 91% were seen once. The receptor was derived from a human donor in a cohort sampled during active COVID-19. The gene calls are TRBV15 and TRBJ2-3; D gene unclear. What was sequenced was peripheral blood. CDR3 in DNA: TGTGCCACCAGCGAGTTTAGCACAGATACGCAGTATTTT. It specifies CATSEFSTDTQYF. The full variable domain, with the rest looked up from reference TRBV15 and TRBJ2-3, is DAMVIQNPRYQVTQFGKPVTLSCSQTLNHNVMYWYQQKSSQAPKLLFHYYDKDFNNEADTPDNFQSRRPNTSFCFLDIRSPGLGDTAMYLCATSEFSTDTQYFGPGTRLTVL.